A single sample gave rise to the 16 T cell receptor beta chains below, sequenced in a study of vaccination and CD4 T cells after COVID-19. An Oncomine TCR Beta short-read assay was used to sequence the DNA from cultured CD4+ T cells. Genomic DNA was isolated from cultured CD4+ T cells. TCRdb used MiXCR to reprocess the PCR reads, holding one entry per CDR3 protein. Of more than 10,000 distinct CDR3 sequences in the sample, more than 35% were seen once. No antigens are known for them. Treatment: roughly nine-day PBMC culture with coronavirus spike peptide pools or control peptides (ViraFEST assay). During the years 2011-2018, before the COVID-19 pandemic, the unexposed donor's CD4+ T cells were collected. Sequences were obtained from CD4+ T cells from blood, cultured in vitro. These receptors came from a human donor in good health.

V is TRBV28 and J is TRBJ1-5; D uncertain. From germline, CDR1 is MDHEN and CDR2 SYDVKM. Between the trimmed V and J ends, which lost 3 bases and 6 bases, there was a span of 6 bases. The CDR3 is made up of 12 amino acids. CDR3 DNA: TGTGCCAGCAGTTTCTGGTTTCAGCCCCAGCATTTT. Amino acid sequence: CASSFWFQPQHF.

The sample holds one count of this clonotype. This CDR3 is CASSRLAGETAQSKQFF. CDR3 nucleotide sequence: TGTGCCAGCAGCCGACTAGCGGGAGAGACCGCACAATCGAAGCAGTTCTTC. This chain uses TRBV4-2 with TRBJ2-1, with 12 bases matching TRBD2. The germline V gene encodes CDR1 LGHNA and CDR2 YNFKEQ. V lost 4 bases to trimming and J lost 11 bases; unmatched junction nucleotides: 15. The CDR3 has 17 amino acids.

This clonotype has just a few counts. V usage is TRBV28 and J usage is TRBJ1-6, with D unclear. Deletions cut 10 bases from V and 5 bases from J, with 12 bases between. The CDR3 sequence is 13 residues long. CDR1 MDHEN and CDR2 SYDVKM come from the germline V gene. The chain's CDR3 is CATKAFHNSPLHF. DNA for the CDR3: TGTGCCACCAAGGCTTTCCATAATTCACCCCTCCACTTT. Based on the CDR3 plus reference TRBV28 and TRBJ1-6, the full variable domain is DVKVTQSSRYLVKRTGEKVFLECVQDMDHENMFWYRQDPGLGLRLIYFSYDVKMKEKGDIPEGYSVSREKKERFSLILESASTNQTSMYLCATKAFHNSPLHFGNGTRLTVT.

The chain carries TRBV15 and TRBJ2-7; tentative D call: TRBD1 (6 bases). CDR3 length equals 15 residues. CDR1 and CDR2 from the germline V gene are LNHNV and YYDKDF (reference sequence). Trimming removed 0 bases from V and 5 bases from J, with 14 bases in between. CDR3: CATSRDLQGKNEQYF. The CDR3 nucleotides read TGTGCCACCAGCAGAGATTTACAGGGAAAGAACGAGCAGTACTTC.

The rearrangement links TRBV9 to TRBJ2-7; D gene uncertain. CDR3 size: 17 residues. Germline loops: CDR1 SGDLS, CDR2 YYNGEE. V was clipped by 0 bases and J by 2 bases, with 18 bases between them. The CDR3 DNA is TGTGCCAGCAGCGTAGACGGGTGGGCCGTTGACACCTACGAGCAGTACTTC. Its translation: CASSVDGWAVDTYEQYF. The entire variable domain, with the rest obtained from reference TRBV9 and TRBJ2-7, is as follows: DSGVTQTPKHLITATGQRVTLRCSPRSGDLSVYWYQQSLDQGLQFLIQYYNGEERAKGNILERFSAQQFPDLHSELNLSSLELGDSALYFCASSVDGWAVDTYEQYFGPGTRLTVT.

This clonotype turned up a few times. The genes are TRBV20-1 and TRBJ1-3; D might be TRBD1 (5 bases). The CDR3 is made up of 12 amino acids. Germline loops: CDR1 DFQATT, CDR2 SNEGSKA (reference sequence). V was cut by 6 bases and J by 4 bases, with 10 bases left in between. The CDR3 bases are TGCAGTGCCAGGGAAATGGGAAACACCATATATTTT. Translated: CSAREMGNTIYF.

In its sample, this clonotype was seen a few times. This chain links TRBV7-2 with TRBJ2-3; D uncertain. V was pared by 3 bases and J by 2 bases, with 15 bases between. Per germline, CDR1 SGHTA and CDR2 FQGNSA. The CDR3 contains 16 residues. CDR3 protein: CASSFPGDGYTDTQYF. The CDR3 coding sequence is TGTGCCAGCAGCTTCCCGGGTGATGGATACACAGATACGCAGTATTTT.

The chain has TRBV28 and TRBJ1-5, with 9 bases fitting TRBD1. Germline V gene sequence: CDR1 MDHEN, CDR2 SYDVKM. CDR3 length: 16 amino acids. The V segment lost 0 bases and the J segment 5 bases; nucleotides outside the gene matches: 5. Here the CDR3 reads CASSLWRTGVDQPQHF. Written as DNA, the CDR3 is TGTGCCAGCAGTTTATGGAGGACAGGGGTGGATCAGCCCCAGCATTTT.

This clonotype appeared a few times. The rearrangement uses TRBV2 and TRBJ2-3, with no clear D. V lost 5 bases and J 6 bases, leaving 15 bases between the germline ends. The CDR3 has 14 residues. Germline V gives CDR1 SNHLY, CDR2 FYNNEI. CDR3 residues: CASSRSARTDTQYF. CDR3 nucleotides: TGTGCCAGCAGTCGGTCAGCGAGAACGGATACGCAGTATTTT.

The chain employs TRBV2 and TRBJ2-3; 9 bases align to TRBD2. Germline loops: CDR1 SNHLY, CDR2 FYNNEI. The CDR3 loop spans 17 amino acids. After removal of 1 base from V and 4 bases from J, the junction contained 9 bases not matched to a gene. DNA of the CDR3: TGTGCCAGCAGTGAAGGGAAACTAGCGGGTGGGGCAGATACGCAGTATTTT. This gives the protein CASSEGKLAGGADTQYF.

On this clonotype: Germline and junction disagree at one end, which may indicate a read error. V is TRBV15 and J is TRBJ1-1, with D hard to call. The V gene's germline CDR1 is LNHNV and CDR2 YYDKDF (reference sequence). CDR3 size: 13 residues. The CDR3 here is CVTSPRRDTEAFF. CDR3 DNA sequence: TGTGTCACCAGCCCCCGACGGGACACTGAAGCTTTCTTT.

The gene calls are TRBV9 and TRBJ1-2; D ambiguous. Germline V gives CDR1 SGDLS, CDR2 YYNGEE. Trimming took off 4 bases at V and 2 bases at J, with 12 bases between the two ends. The CDR3 consists of 14 residues. The CDR3 spells CASSPGSSNYGYTF. The CDR3 region has the DNA TGTGCCAGCAGCCCGGGGTCTTCGAACTATGGCTACACCTTC.

The genes are TRBV6-2 or TRBV6-3 and TRBJ1-1, with D perhaps TRBD1 (5 bases). The CDR3 covers 13 residues. V dropped 2 bases and J dropped 1 base, with 5 bases sitting between them. The V gene's germline CDR1 is MNHEY and CDR2 SVGEGT. CDR3 in DNA: TGTGCCAGCAGTTACGGGGGGAACACTGAAGCTTTCTTT. As protein: CASSYGGNTEAFF.

The chain uses TRBV28 and TRBJ2-7, with unresolved D. This CDR3 spans 13 amino acids. The germline gives CDR1 MDHEN, CDR2 SYDVKM. Trimming shortened V by 8 bases and J by 0 bases, and 11 bases separated the two germline ends. The CDR3 region is CASQTSSSYEQYF. In DNA form, the CDR3 reads TGTGCCAGCCAAACGTCCAGCTCCTACGAGCAGTACTTC.

CDR3 sequence (DNA): TGTGCCAGCAGTGTCTACCAAAGTACGCAGTATTTT. Translation: CASSVYQSTQYF. V usage is TRBV28 and J usage is TRBJ2-3; no clear D. CDR3 length: 12 amino acids. Germline V lookup: CDR1 MDHEN, CDR2 SYDVKM. V shed 5 bases and J shed 8 bases, with 11 bases lying between them. The full variable domain, with the rest looked up from reference TRBV28 and TRBJ2-3, is DVKVTQSSRYLVKRTGEKVFLECVQDMDHENMFWYRQDPGLGLRLIYFSYDVKMKEKGDIPEGYSVSREKKERFSLILESASTNQTSMYLCASSVYQSTQYFGPGTRLTVL.

This clonotype was counted a few times. The rearrangement uses TRBV10-3 and TRBJ2-7; the D call may be TRBD1 or TRBD2 (5 bases each). The CDR3 loop spans 13 amino acids. CDR1 ENHRY and CDR2 SYGVKD come from the germline V gene. V lost 10 bases and J 0 bases, leaving 13 bases between the germline ends. CDR3 sequence: CATGPPFSYEQYF. DNA of the CDR3: TGTGCCACGGGACCGCCATTCTCCTACGAGCAGTACTTC.